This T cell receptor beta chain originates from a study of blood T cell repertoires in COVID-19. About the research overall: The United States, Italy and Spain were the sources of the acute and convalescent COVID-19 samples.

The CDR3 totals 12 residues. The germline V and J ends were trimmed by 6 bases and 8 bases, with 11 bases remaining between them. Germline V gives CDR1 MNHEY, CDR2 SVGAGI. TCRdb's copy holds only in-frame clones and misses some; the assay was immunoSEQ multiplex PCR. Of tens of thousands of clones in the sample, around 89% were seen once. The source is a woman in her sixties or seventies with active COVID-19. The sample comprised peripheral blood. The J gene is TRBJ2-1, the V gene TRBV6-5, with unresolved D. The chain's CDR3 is CASRKKRDEQFF. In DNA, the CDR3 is TGTGCCAGCAGAAAAAAACGGGATGAGCAGTTCTTC.